Reported below is one T cell receptor beta chain. Selected positively for CCR7 and CD45RO-negative, naive CD8 cells excluded terminally differentiated effector memory CD45RA+ cells. This sample is drawn from a study of shared clonotypes between healthy human individuals. Profiling relied on immunoSEQ multiplex PCR, and the TCRdb table lists in-frame clones only, not all of them. The table has around 550,000 clones, roughly 95% seen once. The CDR3 covers 13 residues. The sequence was obtained from a woman between 25 and 40 years old in good health. J is TRBJ2-7 and V is TRBV21-1; TRBD1, the table's D call, lacks a check against the DNA. TRBV21-1 is shown as a pseudogene. The sample consisted of naive CD8+ T cells sorted from blood. The CDR3 nucleotides read TGTGCCAGCAGCAAAGGGACAGCCTACGAGCAGTACTTC. Amino acid sequence: CASSKGTAYEQYF.